These 15 T cell receptor beta chains originate from one sample sequenced in a study of cytomegalovirus exposure and HLA in healthy donors. The PCR was carried out with 60 Vbeta primers and 13 Jbeta primers. Data came from immunoSEQ multiplex PCR; TCRdb stores just in-frame clones and leaves some out. The table lists roughly 190,000 clones, around a tenth of them singletons. The specimen was PBMCs. The receptors were sampled from a woman aged 25 to 45 in good health and CMV-seropositive.

The gene calls are TRBV19 and TRBJ1-2; 11 bases match TRBD1. Germline values: CDR1 LNHDA, CDR2 SQIVND (reference sequence). V was pared by 3 bases and J by 4 bases, with 10 bases of the junction left unmatched. This CDR3 has 17 residues. The CDR3 DNA reads TGTGCCAGTAGTATGGATAGGACAGGGGGCCGAATCTATGGCTACACCTTC. This encodes CASSMDRTGGRIYGYTF.

This clone was observed a few times. The genes are TRBV7-4 and TRBJ2-5; D is possibly TRBD1 (5 bases). The CDR3 loop spans 13 amino acids. Trimming left V 4 bases short and J 2 bases short, with 8 bases between. Per germline, CDR1 SGHVT and CDR2 SQSDAQ. The CDR3 region is CASSSDIQETQYF. CDR3 sequence (DNA): TGTGCCAGCAGCTCGGACATTCAAGAGACCCAGTACTTC.

The chain recombines TRBV4-1 with TRBJ2-1, with TRBD2 matching 8 bases. The CDR3 has 17 amino acids. J was trimmed by 4 bases and V by 1 base; bases with no gene match: 9. Germline lookup yields CDR1 MGHRA and CDR2 YSYEKL. The CDR3 region has the DNA TGCGCCAGCAGCCAAGGTATCACGGGACTAGGGTACAATGAGCAGTTCTTC. Translated, it gives CASSQGITGLGYNEQFF.

The sample holds a few counts of this clone. The rearrangement uses TRBV6-5 and TRBJ1-2, with a tentative D call TRBD1 (5 bases). V was pared by 6 bases and J by 8 bases, with 19 bases between. This CDR3 comprises 14 residues. The germline gives CDR1 MNHEY, CDR2 SVGAGI. The CDR3 DNA sequence: TGTGCCAGCAGCCACACCAGGGTCTTGAACGGCTACACCTTC. Encoded protein: CASSHTRVLNGYTF.

In this sample, this clone turned up a few times. The chain recombines TRBV19 with TRBJ1-5; tentatively, D is TRBD1 (6 bases). Germline loops: CDR1 LNHDA, CDR2 SQIVND (reference sequence). This CDR3 is 13 amino acids long. Deletions cut 5 bases from V and 6 bases from J, with 11 bases between. The CDR3 protein is CASSYRVSQPQHF. The CDR3 DNA sequence: TGTGCCAGTAGTTACAGGGTATCTCAGCCCCAGCATTTT. The entire variable domain, with the rest obtained from reference TRBV19 and TRBJ1-5, is as follows: DGGITQSPKYLFRKEGQNVTLSCEQNLNHDAMYWYRQDPGQGLRLIYYSQIVNDFQKGDIAEGYSVSREKKESFPLTVTSAQKNPTAFYLCASSYRVSQPQHFGDGTRLSIL.

This clone was seen a handful of times. The rearrangement joins TRBV5-4 to TRBJ2-1, with 8 positions matching TRBD1. Germline CDR1 and CDR2: SGHNT and YYREEE (reference sequence). The CDR3 is 15 amino acids. V lost 0 bases, J lost 4 bases, and 3 bases stayed unmatched. CDR3 sequence (DNA): TGTGCCAGCAGCTTGGAACAGGGGGGATACAATGAGCAGTTCTTC. Protein sequence: CASSLEQGGYNEQFF.

This clone came up a few times. The chain uses TRBV10-1 and TRBJ2-5; 10 nucleotides agree with TRBD2. Germline CDR1 is WNHNN and CDR2 is SYGVQD (reference sequence). This CDR3 is 17 amino acids long. With 0 bases clipped from V and 5 bases from J, the junction kept 9 bases outside the gene matches. CDR3 coding DNA: TGCGCCAGCAGTGAGTCGGTGGGAGCGGGGGGGACGGAGACCCAGTACTTC. The encoded protein is CASSESVGAGGTETQYF.

Only a few counts were recorded for this clone. The chain has TRBV5-6 and TRBJ2-3; 9 bases agree with TRBD2. V shed 4 bases, J shed 4 bases, and the junction held 10 bases outside the gene matches. CDR1 and CDR2 (germline): SGHDT, YYEEEE. CDR3 size: 16 residues. The CDR3 DNA follows: TGTGCCAGCAGCCTCCTTAGCGGGAGATATTCAGATACGCAGTATTTT. Amino acid sequence: CASSLLSGRYSDTQYF.

The V call is TRBV11-2, the J call TRBJ1-5; a possible D gene is TRBD1 (6 bases). Trimming shortened V by 1 base and J by 7 bases, and 20 bases separated the two germline ends. CDR3 size: 17 residues. The germline CDR1 and CDR2 sequences are SGHAT and FQNNGV. For the CDR3, the DNA is TGTGCCAGCAGCTTAGCTCTGAGTCCGGGGAGGGGGCAGCCCCAGCATTTT. As protein: CASSLALSPGRGQPQHF.

The chain couples TRBV7-3 to TRBJ2-2; unclear D gene. The CDR3 sequence is 14 residues long. V gave up 1 base and J gave up 4 bases, with 7 bases separating them. Germline CDR1 SGHTA, CDR2 FQGTGA. The CDR3 loop is CASSLIGGTGELFF. As DNA, the CDR3 is TGTGCCAGCAGCTTAATTGGCGGCACCGGGGAGCTGTTTTTT.

This clone was counted a few times. This sample includes further DNA sequences coding for the same CDR3. J is TRBJ2-1 and V is TRBV13; the D gene is possibly TRBD2 (5 bases). From germline, CDR1 is PRHDT and CDR2 FYEKMQ (reference sequence). The CDR3 is 13 amino acids. The V and J ends lost 2 bases and 4 bases respectively, with 6 bases between them. DNA for the CDR3: TGTGCCAGCAGCTTAATAGCGTACAATGAGCAGTTCTTC. It is translated as CASSLIAYNEQFF.

The chain has TRBV10-1 and TRBJ2-2, with a tentative D call TRBD2 (6 bases). Trimming removed 0 bases from V and 2 bases from J, with 10 bases in between. The CDR3 sequence is 16 residues long. Germline V lookup: CDR1 WNHNN, CDR2 SYGVQD (reference sequence). Written as DNA, the CDR3 is TGCGCCAGCAGTGAGTCGCGGGGCCTAAACACCGGGGAGCTGTTTTTT. This encodes CASSESRGLNTGELFF.

This clone was detected only a few times. The rearrangement uses TRBV6-5 and TRBJ2-1, with 10 bases identical to TRBD2. There are 14 residues in the CDR3. CDR1 and CDR2 (germline): MNHEY, SVGAGI. V lost 9 bases, J lost 10 bases, and 12 bases stayed unmatched. The CDR3 reads CASLAGVGSGEQFF. CDR3 nucleotides: TGTGCCAGTCTAGCGGGAGTTGGGTCCGGAGAGCAGTTCTTC.

This clone turned up a few times. The J gene is TRBJ1-2, the V gene TRBV15, with D perhaps TRBD1 (5 bases). CDR3 length: 15 amino acids. Trimming cost V 5 bases and J 2 bases, with 15 bases left between them. In germline, CDR1 is LNHNV, CDR2 YYDKDF (reference sequence). Here the CDR3 reads CATSGVDSKNYGYTF. The CDR3, as DNA: TGTGCCACCAGCGGGGTCGACAGTAAAAACTATGGCTACACCTTC.

This chain joins TRBV7-6 and TRBJ2-3, with D unclear. With 0 bases removed from V and 1 base from J, the gap between germline ends came to 8 bases. This CDR3 spans 15 amino acids. Germline CDR1 and CDR2: SGHVS and FNYEAQ. CDR3 nucleotide sequence: TGTGCCAGCAGCTTAGCGCCTGCAGGCACAGATACGCAGTATTTT. Translating gives CASSLAPAGTDTQYF.